The 9 T cell receptor beta chains given below trace back to one sample, sequenced in a study of blood T cells in healthy people across ages. A J-beta primer mix and a sample-barcoded 5' primer were used in a second PCR of roughly 6 to 12 cycles. One entry per CDR3 protein results from TCRdb running MiXCR on the 5' RACE reads. This table has hundreds of thousands of distinct CDR3 sequences, 25% to 30% appearing once. Sequencing was carried out using blood. The receptors here all came from a woman aged 80 or over in good health.

This clonotype was detected only once. With a much larger clone just one base away, this may be a read error. The chain carries TRBV5-8 and TRBJ2-5; TRBD2 matches 12 bases. The CDR3 contains 15 residues. In germline, CDR1 is SGHTS, CDR2 YDEGEE. V dropped 4 bases and J dropped 11; count of bases not matched to a gene: 12. The CDR3 protein is CASSRGTSGSHEQYF. CDR3 bases: TGTGCCAGCAGCCGCGGGACTAGCGGGTCCCATGAGCAGTACTTC.

The chain carries TRBV5-1 and TRBJ2-7; D assignment may be TRBD1 or TRBD2 (5 bases each). TRBJ2-5 matches the DNA end more closely, so the J call is doubtful. This CDR3 region has 14 residues. Germline-derived CDR1 and CDR2 are SGHRS and YFSETQ. The CDR3 sequence: CASSLGTKSETQYF. CDR3 bases: TGCGCCAGCAGCTTAGGGACCAAAAGTGAGACCCAGTACTTC.

This clonotype came up many times. This chain links TRBV19 with TRBJ2-6, with D possibly being TRBD2 (5 bases). The germline V gene encodes CDR1 LNHDA and CDR2 SQIVND (reference sequence). The CDR3 sequence is 16 residues long. Deletions cut 2 bases from V and 3 bases from J, with 11 bases between. This chain's CDR3 is CASSIRSGNGANVLTF. CDR3 sequence (DNA): TGTGCCAGTAGTATAAGATCGGGGAATGGGGCCAACGTCCTGACTTTC.

This clonotype was seen repeatedly, ten times or more. The V gene is TRBV6-6, the J gene TRBJ2-1; 8 bases are shared with TRBD2. V dropped 6 bases and J dropped 4; count of bases not matched to a gene: 11. CDR1 is MNHNY and CDR2 is SVGAGI in the germline V gene (reference sequence). CDR3 length: 16 residues. CDR3 protein: CASSPGGRGDYNEQFF. CDR3 nucleotide sequence: TGTGCCAGCAGCCCGGGGGGGCGGGGGGATTACAATGAGCAGTTCTTC.

About this clonotype: A much larger clone is a single base away; this may be a read error. The V gene is TRBV5-1, the J gene TRBJ2-7; 8 bases match TRBD2. This CDR3 is 15 amino acids long. Unmatched junction bases numbered 13, after V lost 4 bases and J lost 7 bases. Germline V gene data show CDR1 as SGHRS and CDR2 as YFSETQ. CDR3 bases: TGCGCCAGCAGCCGCGGGCGGGGGGATCGCGATGAGCAGTACTTC. It codes for CASSRGRGDRDEQYF.

This clonotype was recorded at least ten times. V and J are TRBV5-1 and TRBJ2-2; TRBD2 might be the D (6 bases). The CDR3 has 14 residues. V lost 0 bases and J lost 4, with 7 bases in between. Looked up from germline, CDR1 is SGHRS and CDR2 is YFSETQ. In nucleotides, the CDR3 is TGCGCCAGCAGCTTGGACGGGGGCACCGGGGAGCTGTTTTTT. It codes for CASSLDGGTGELFF.

This clonotype was observed at least ten times. V is TRBV2 and J is TRBJ1-1; 9 positions agree with TRBD1. The V and J ends lost 6 bases and 1 base, in that order; junction bases with no gene match: 0. Germline CDR1 is SNHLY and CDR2 is FYNNEI. The CDR3 sequence is 13 residues long. CDR3 in amino acids: CASRGQGNTEAFF. CDR3 coding DNA: TGTGCCAGCAGGGGACAGGGGAACACTGAAGCTTTCTTT. Drawing the rest from reference TRBV2 and TRBJ1-1, the complete variable domain is EPEVTQTPSHQVTQMGQEVILRCVPISNHLYFYWYRQILGQKVEFLVSFYNNEISEKSEIFDDQFSVERPDGSNFTLKIRSTKLEDSAMYFCASRGQGNTEAFFGQGTRLTVV.

The sample holds a few counts of this clonotype. This clone may be a read error of a much larger clone one base away. This sequence joins TRBV7-3 and TRBJ2-1, with 7 nucleotides matching TRBD1. The CDR3 extends over 14 amino acids. The ends lost 8 bases at V and 5 bases at J; junction bases unmatched: 9. The germline gives CDR1 SGHTA, CDR2 FQGTGA. CDR3 loop: CASGRQGKDNEQFF. In nucleotides, the CDR3 is TGTGCCAGCGGTAGACAGGGTAAGGACAATGAGCAGTTCTTC.

In its sample, this clonotype was seen a few times. J is TRBJ2-1 and V is TRBV7-9; tentatively, D is TRBD1 (6 bases). The V gene's germline CDR1 is SEHNR and CDR2 FQNEAQ (reference sequence). CDR3 length equals 15 residues. The ends were cut back, 4 bases at V and 4 bases at J, with 14 bases in the middle. CDR3: CASSYRDTNYNEQFF. CDR3 sequence (DNA): TGTGCCAGCAGCTACCGGGACACCAATTACAATGAGCAGTTCTTC.